These T cell receptor beta chains were read from a single sample in a study of CD8+ T cells in alopecia areata. Sequenced by immunoSEQ multiplex PCR; TCRdb stores in-frame clones only, minus some. This sample carries fewer than 250,000 clones, 40% to 45% of them seen once, and the ten largest clones take around 2.5%. The sample here was CD4+ T cells sorted from blood, taken around week 36, from a patient treated with tofacitinib. The receptors come from a human donor with alopecia areata. Both conserved end residues are part of each CDR3. Each record gives: clone size, V gene, D gene, J gene, CDR3 DNA, CDR3 protein. D genes are given only for firm matches. Not all rows give a size; the values are once, few, many and, for expanded clones, a class.

clone size: NA; V gene: TRBV5-4; D gene: TRBD2; J gene: TRBJ2-1; CDR3 DNA: TGTGCCAGCAGCCGGGGGAGGGCTAACTACAATGAGCAGTTCTTC; CDR3 protein: CASSRGRANYNEQFF
clone size: NA; V gene: TRBV4-1; D gene: TRBD2; J gene: TRBJ2-5; CDR3 DNA: TGCGCCAGCAGCCAAGAGCAGCGGGACTCCCAAGAGACCCAGTACTTC; CDR3 protein: CASSQEQRDSQETQYF
clone size: NA; V gene: TRBV6-1; D gene: NA; J gene: TRBJ2-1; CDR3 DNA: TGTGCCAGCAGTGAAGTGGGGGCGCAGTTCTTC; CDR3 protein: CASSEVGAQFF
clone size: NA; V gene: TRBV11-2; D gene: NA; J gene: TRBJ2-5; CDR3 DNA: TGTGCCAGCAGCTTATCCATACAAGAGACCCAGTACTTC; CDR3 protein: CASSLSIQETQYF
clone size: NA; V gene: TRBV30; D gene: NA; J gene: TRBJ1-5; CDR3 DNA: TGTGCCTGGAGTCCTCAGACTCATCAGCCCCAGCATTTT; CDR3 protein: CAWSPQTHQPQHF
clone size: NA; V gene: TRBV4-2; D gene: NA; J gene: TRBJ1-5; CDR3 DNA: TGTGCCAGCAGCGGTGGGGGCTCGGTCAATCAGCCCCAGCATTTT; CDR3 protein: CASSGGGSVNQPQHF
clone size: NA; V gene: TRBV9; D gene: TRBD2; J gene: TRBJ2-5; CDR3 DNA: TGTGCCAGCAGTTTGGCGGGAGTATACCAAGAGACCCAGTACTTC; CDR3 protein: CASSLAGVYQETQYF
clone size: NA; V gene: TRBV5-6; D gene: NA; J gene: TRBJ1-5; CDR3 DNA: TGTGCCAGCAGCTTACCGCAGGGTGAAAGACTCAGACCCCAGCATTTT; CDR3 protein: CASSLPQGERLRPQHF
clone size: few; V gene: TRBV29-1; D gene: TRBD2; J gene: TRBJ2-3; CDR3 DNA: TGCAGCGTTACATCGACTAGCTTCCGCACAGATACGCAGTATTTT; CDR3 protein: CSVTSTSFRTDTQYF
clone size: NA; V gene: TRBV2; D gene: NA; J gene: TRBJ2-2; CDR3 DNA: TGTGCCAGCAGGAGAGATTACCCCGCGAACACCGGGGAGCTGTTTTTT; CDR3 protein: CASRRDYPANTGELFF
clone size: NA; V gene: TRBV19; D gene: NA; J gene: TRBJ2-1; CDR3 DNA: TGTGCCAGTAATGGGGCAGGGGTCTCCTACAATGAGCAGTTCTTC; CDR3 protein: CASNGAGVSYNEQFF
clone size: few; V gene: TRBV29-1; D gene: TRBD1; J gene: TRBJ1-1; CDR3 DNA: TGCAGCGCCTTCAGGGGGCCGGGAACTGAAGCTTTCTTT; CDR3 protein: CSAFRGPGTEAFF
clone size: NA; V gene: TRBV27; D gene: NA; J gene: TRBJ2-7; CDR3 DNA: TGTGCCAGCAGTTTATCAGTGGGCGAGCAGTACTTC; CDR3 protein: CASSLSVGEQYF
clone size: NA; V gene: TRBV30; D gene: NA; J gene: TRBJ1-5; CDR3 DNA: TGTGCCTGGAAGGAGCCCCCTAGCAATCAGCCCCAGCATTTT; CDR3 protein: CAWKEPPSNQPQHF
clone size: NA; V gene: TRBV5-4; D gene: NA; J gene: TRBJ2-5; CDR3 DNA: TGTGCCAGCAGCGGGCCCAAGGGGTTGCAAGAGACCCAGTACTTC; CDR3 protein: CASSGPKGLQETQYF
clone size: few; V gene: TRBV7-2; D gene: NA; J gene: TRBJ1-1; CDR3 DNA: TGTGCCAGCAGCCCGGGGAGGGCAAAAGTACAAGCTTTCTTT; CDR3 protein: CASSPGRAKVQAFF
clone size: NA; V gene: TRBV29-1; D gene: NA; J gene: TRBJ2-1; CDR3 DNA: TGCAGCGTTGTTTCTTTACCTACCTACCTGATGGAGTCGAGCTACAATGAGCAGTTCTTC; CDR3 protein: CSVVSLPTYLMESSYNEQFF
clone size: NA; V gene: TRBV11-3; D gene: NA; J gene: TRBJ2-5; CDR3 DNA: TGTGCCAGCAGCTTAGCGCTGGGTTCGGGAGAGACCCAGTACTTC; CDR3 protein: CASSLALGSGETQYF
clone size: NA; V gene: TRBV30; D gene: NA; J gene: TRBJ2-5; CDR3 DNA: TGTGCCTGGAGTGTTGGAGGGCTAGAAGAGACCCAGTACTTC; CDR3 protein: CAWSVGGLEETQYF
clone size: NA; V gene: TRBV7-2; D gene: NA; J gene: TRBJ2-3; CDR3 DNA: TGTGCCAGCAGCTTAGCACCGGCCGCAGATACGCAGTATTTT; CDR3 protein: CASSLAPAADTQYF
clone size: few; V gene: TRBV29-1; D gene: NA; J gene: TRBJ1-3; CDR3 DNA: TGCAGGACGGTCAGCTCTGGAAACACCATATATTTT; CDR3 protein: CRTVSSGNTIYF
clone size: NA; V gene: TRBV29-1; D gene: TRBD1; J gene: TRBJ2-5; CDR3 DNA: TGCAGCGCCCGACGGGCAGGGGGCGGGGAGACCCAGTACTTC; CDR3 protein: CSARRAGGGETQYF
clone size: few; V gene: TRBV7-2; D gene: TRBD1; J gene: TRBJ1-4; CDR3 DNA: TGTGCCAGCAGCCGACAGGGGAGGGATGAAAAACTGTTTTTT; CDR3 protein: CASSRQGRDEKLFF
clone size: NA; V gene: TRBV29-1; D gene: TRBD1; J gene: TRBJ1-3; CDR3 DNA: TGCAGCGTAACCGGGACAGGGGGCGGAAACACCATATATTTT; CDR3 protein: CSVTGTGGGNTIYF
clone size: NA; V gene: TRBV6-1; D gene: TRBD1; J gene: TRBJ1-1; CDR3 DNA: TGTGCCAGCAGGGGATCGGGACAGGGAGGCTCTGAAGCTTTCTTT; CDR3 protein: CASRGSGQGGSEAFF
clone size: NA; V gene: TRBV30; D gene: NA; J gene: TRBJ2-7; CDR3 DNA: TGTGCCTGGACTGGGAGCCGACAAGGCGAGCAGTACTTC; CDR3 protein: CAWTGSRQGEQYF
clone size: NA; V gene: TRBV30; D gene: NA; J gene: TRBJ2-5; CDR3 DNA: TGTGCCTGGAGTGCGGTGGCTTCAGAGACCCAGTACTTC; CDR3 protein: CAWSAVASETQYF
clone size: NA; V gene: TRBV28; D gene: NA; J gene: TRBJ1-5; CDR3 DNA: TGTGCCACCAAAATAAACACCAGGGGAAGCAATCAGCCCCAGCATTTT; CDR3 protein: CATKINTRGSNQPQHF
clone size: NA; V gene: TRBV27; D gene: NA; J gene: TRBJ2-5; CDR3 DNA: TGTGCCAGCAGCCTAGGGGTCGGTTTAGGACAAGAGACCCAGTACTTC; CDR3 protein: CASSLGVGLGQETQYF
clone size: few; V gene: TRBV29-1; D gene: TRBD1; J gene: TRBJ2-7; CDR3 DNA: TGCAGCGTCCTCTATTACCCGGGACAGCGCTACGAGCAGTACTTC; CDR3 protein: CSVLYYPGQRYEQYF
clone size: few; V gene: TRBV9; D gene: NA; J gene: TRBJ2-7; CDR3 DNA: TGTGCCAGCAGCGTGGGCCCGTCAAGTTCCTACGAGCAGTACTTC; CDR3 protein: CASSVGPSSSYEQYF
clone size: few; V gene: TRBV29-1; D gene: NA; J gene: TRBJ2-5; CDR3 DNA: TGCAGCGTTCCCTCATCGGCGAGTCCCCGACAAGAGACCCAGTACTTC; CDR3 protein: CSVPSSASPRQETQYF
clone size: NA; V gene: TRBV11-2; D gene: NA; J gene: TRBJ2-1; CDR3 DNA: TGTGCCAGCAGCTTAAAGGCTCTCCCCCCGCTCTTC; CDR3 protein: CASSLKALPPLF
clone size: NA; V gene: TRBV25-1; D gene: TRBD2; J gene: TRBJ2-5; CDR3 DNA: TGTGCCAGCAGAACTAGCGGAAAAGAGACCCAGTACTTC; CDR3 protein: CASRTSGKETQYF
clone size: NA; V gene: TRBV4-3; D gene: NA; J gene: TRBJ1-1; CDR3 DNA: TGCGCCAGCAGCCAAGATAAGTCCACTGAAGCTTTCTTT; CDR3 protein: CASSQDKSTEAFF
clone size: NA; V gene: TRBV30; D gene: NA; J gene: TRBJ1-2; CDR3 DNA: TGTGCCTGGAGTAAAGGAGGATATGGCTACACCTTC; CDR3 protein: CAWSKGGYGYTF
clone size: NA; V gene: TRBV28; D gene: NA; J gene: TRBJ1-3; CDR3 DNA: TGTGCCAGCAGTTGGGAGGGCAGCTCTGGAAACACCATATATTTT; CDR3 protein: CASSWEGSSGNTIYF
clone size: few; V gene: TRBV28; D gene: TRBD1; J gene: TRBJ1-2; CDR3 DNA: TGTGCCAGCAGTCTCCTCCCGGGACAGGGGGCGAAGGTTGGCTACACCTTC; CDR3 protein: CASSLLPGQGAKVGYTF
clone size: NA; V gene: TRBV6-6; D gene: NA; J gene: TRBJ1-5; CDR3 DNA: TGTGCCAGCAGTTTGTCGCGGACAGCCAATCAGCCCCAGCATTTT; CDR3 protein: CASSLSRTANQPQHF
clone size: NA; V gene: TRBV7-9; D gene: TRBD2; J gene: TRBJ2-1; CDR3 DNA: TGTGCGTGGAGCTCTAGCGGGAGGATTCTTGGGAATGAGCAGTTCTTC; CDR3 protein: CAWSSSGRILGNEQFF
clone size: NA; V gene: TRBV10-3; D gene: TRBD1; J gene: TRBJ2-7; CDR3 DNA: TGTGCCACCTACCAGGGGGACGGCGGGGAGCAGTACTTC; CDR3 protein: CATYQGDGGEQYF
clone size: NA; V gene: TRBV27; D gene: NA; J gene: TRBJ2-5; CDR3 DNA: TGTGCCAGCAGTTTAAGGGCCCCCCCCGGGCAAGAGACCCAGTACTTC; CDR3 protein: CASSLRAPPGQETQYF